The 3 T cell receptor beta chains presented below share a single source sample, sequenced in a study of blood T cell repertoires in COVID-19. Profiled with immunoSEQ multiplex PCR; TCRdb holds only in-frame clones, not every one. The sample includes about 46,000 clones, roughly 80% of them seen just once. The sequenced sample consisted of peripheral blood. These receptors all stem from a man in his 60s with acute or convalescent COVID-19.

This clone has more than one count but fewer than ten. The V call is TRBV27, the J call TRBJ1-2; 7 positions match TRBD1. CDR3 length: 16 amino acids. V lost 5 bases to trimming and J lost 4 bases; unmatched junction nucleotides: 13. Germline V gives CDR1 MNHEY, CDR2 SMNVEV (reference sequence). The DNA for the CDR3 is TGTGCCAGCAGTCTTCTCTCGACAGGGATCGGCTATGGCTACACCTTC. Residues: CASSLLSTGIGYGYTF.

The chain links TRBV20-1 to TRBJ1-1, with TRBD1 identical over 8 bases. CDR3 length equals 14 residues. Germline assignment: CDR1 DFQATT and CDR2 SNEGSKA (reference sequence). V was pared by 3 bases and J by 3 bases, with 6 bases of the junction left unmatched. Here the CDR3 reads CSASAGTGYTEAFF. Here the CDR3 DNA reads TGCAGTGCTAGTGCCGGGACAGGCTACACTGAAGCTTTCTTT.

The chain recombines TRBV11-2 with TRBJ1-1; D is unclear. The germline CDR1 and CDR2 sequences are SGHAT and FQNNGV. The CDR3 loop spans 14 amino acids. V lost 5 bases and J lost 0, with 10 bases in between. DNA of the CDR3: TGTGCCAGCAGCCGCGGCAAAATGAACACTGAAGCTTTCTTT. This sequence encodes CASSRGKMNTEAFF.